This TCR beta chain is from a study of cytomegalovirus exposure and HLA in healthy donors. Study as a whole: The 120 validation repertoires used the same platform as the roughly 670 first-cohort repertoires (as reported by a later analysis).

The data were produced by immunoSEQ multiplex PCR, yet TCRdb's version contains in-frame clones alone and is incomplete. The sample consists of roughly 75,000 clones, roughly 94% of them appearing once. On this clone: Its antigen is still unknown.

Findings of the study overall: The study recorded 160 or so TCR beta chains that were cytomegalovirus-associated. Most sequenced TCRs were rare (though some public TCRs occurred in many donors).

The sequenced sample consisted of PBMCs. The sequence was obtained from a woman under 30 in good health and CMV-seropositive.

CDR3 DNA: TGTGCCAGCAGCCGACGGGAGAGGGCAGATACGCAGTATTTT. Amino acids: CASSRRERADTQYF. The V call is TRBV9, the J call TRBJ2-3; tentatively, D is TRBD2 (6 bases). The CDR3 covers 14 residues. Germline CDR1 is SGDLS and CDR2 is YYNGEE. V was pared by 4 bases and J by 4 bases, with 13 bases between. The entire variable domain, with the rest obtained from reference TRBV9 and TRBJ2-3, is as follows: DSGVTQTPKHLITATGQRVTLRCSPRSGDLSVYWYQQSLDQGLQFLIQYYNGEERAKGNILERFSAQQFPDLHSELNLSSLELGDSALYFCASSRRERADTQYFGPGTRLTVL.